This T cell receptor (beta chain) emerged from a study of lymphopenia after photon versus proton radiotherapy (dated by TCRdb to the late 2010s). With regard to the full study: In patients with gastrointestinal tumors who developed high-grade lymphopenia, the study compared the immunological effects of photon radiation therapy with those of proton radiation therapy. The goal of the study was to characterize the differences between the two radiation modalities in how they affect the immune system. The 15 to 20 patients in the cohort had gastrointestinal tumors, were treated with either photon or proton therapy, and subsequently developed lymphopenia.

The library was produced with the immunoSEQ multiplex PCR assay. Deep sequencing of rearranged TCR beta loci, alongside multiparametric flow cytometry, was used to profile T cell repertoires. TCRdb carries this immuneACCESS record with in-frame sequences only. Its versions omit some clonotypes, under half of them owing to an unresolved V gene in the studies checked, with the rest unexplained. For this sample the table gives around 62,000 clones, of which about 81% were detected only once. Around 2.2% of the sample comes from the top ten. About this clone itself: Its antigen is still unknown. No quality values exist for individual bases; no much larger clone is one base distant.

What the study reported, not specific to this receptor: Proton-treated patients stayed relatively stable during treatment, while photon-treated patients lost naive T cells and TCR diversity and gained effector/memory populations. The survival association was assessed only in patients who died, and the authors presented better survival with proton therapy as a possibility rather than a demonstrated result. After the lymphocyte count nadir, repertoires from photon-treated patients showed oligoclonal expansion, particularly of CD8+ Temra cells, and this expansion drove the decline in diversity. Across the cohort, an inverse correlation was found between a larger post-nadir drop in TCR diversity and overall survival time among patients who died.

The germline V gene encodes CDR1 GTSNPN and CDR2 SVGIG (reference sequence). The junction shows trimming of 4 bases on V and 1 base on J, and the gene matches do not reach 11 bases of it. The CDR3 holds 16 amino acids from the cysteine to the phenylalanine. Only the CDR3 part of the read is kept: 48 bases, read in frame from the first base. The chain employs TRBV30 and TRBJ2-7; 9 central bases correspond to TRBD2. The source of this sequence is a man between 60 and 70 years old with pancreatic cancer. The input for sequencing was peripheral blood, taken from a patient treated with proton-based radiotherapy. The bases read TGTGCCTGGAAAAAACGAGGACTAGCGCGGTCCTACGAGCAGTACTTC. Its coded protein is CAWKKRGLARSYEQYF.